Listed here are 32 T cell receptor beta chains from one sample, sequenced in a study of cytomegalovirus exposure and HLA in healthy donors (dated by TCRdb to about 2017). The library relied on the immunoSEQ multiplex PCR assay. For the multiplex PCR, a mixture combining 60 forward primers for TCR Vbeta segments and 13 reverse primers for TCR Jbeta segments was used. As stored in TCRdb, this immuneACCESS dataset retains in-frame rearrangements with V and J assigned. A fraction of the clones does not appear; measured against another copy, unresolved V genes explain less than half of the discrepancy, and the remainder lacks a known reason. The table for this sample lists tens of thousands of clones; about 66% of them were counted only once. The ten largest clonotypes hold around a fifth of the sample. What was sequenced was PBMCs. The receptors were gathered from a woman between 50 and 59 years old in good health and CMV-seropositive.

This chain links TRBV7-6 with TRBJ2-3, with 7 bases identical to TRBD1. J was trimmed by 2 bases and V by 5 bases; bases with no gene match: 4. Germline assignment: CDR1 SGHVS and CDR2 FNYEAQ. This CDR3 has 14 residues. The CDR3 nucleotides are TGTGCCAGCAGCCCTAGGGGGCTCACAGATACGCAGTATTTT. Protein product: CASSPRGLTDTQYF.

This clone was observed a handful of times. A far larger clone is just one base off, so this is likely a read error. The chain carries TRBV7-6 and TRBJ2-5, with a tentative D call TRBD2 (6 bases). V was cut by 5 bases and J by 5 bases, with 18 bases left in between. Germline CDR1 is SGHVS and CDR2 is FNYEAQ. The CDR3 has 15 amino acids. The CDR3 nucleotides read TGTGCCAGCAGCCCCTCGGGGGACCCACGGGAGACCCAGTACTTC. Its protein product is CASSPSGDPRETQYF.

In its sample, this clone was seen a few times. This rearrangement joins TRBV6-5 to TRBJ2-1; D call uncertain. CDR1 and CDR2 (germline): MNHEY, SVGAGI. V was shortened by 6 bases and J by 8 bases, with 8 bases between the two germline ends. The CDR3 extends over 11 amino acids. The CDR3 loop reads CASSHLYEQFF. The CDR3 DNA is TGTGCCAGCAGCCATCTATATGAGCAGTTCTTC.

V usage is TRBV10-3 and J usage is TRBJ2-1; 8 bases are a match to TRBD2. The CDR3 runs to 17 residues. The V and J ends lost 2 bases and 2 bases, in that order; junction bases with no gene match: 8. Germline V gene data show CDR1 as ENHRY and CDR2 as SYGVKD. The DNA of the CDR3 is TGTGCCATCAGTGAGAATTTAGGAGCGGGGGCCTACAATGAGCAGTTCTTC. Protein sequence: CAISENLGAGAYNEQFF.

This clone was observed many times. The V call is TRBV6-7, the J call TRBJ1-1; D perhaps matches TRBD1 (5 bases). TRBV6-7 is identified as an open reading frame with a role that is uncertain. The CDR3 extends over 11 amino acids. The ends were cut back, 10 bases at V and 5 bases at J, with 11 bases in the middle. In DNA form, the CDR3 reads TGTGCCATTTCCCGGGGGACTGAAGCTTTCTTT. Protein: CAISRGTEAFF.

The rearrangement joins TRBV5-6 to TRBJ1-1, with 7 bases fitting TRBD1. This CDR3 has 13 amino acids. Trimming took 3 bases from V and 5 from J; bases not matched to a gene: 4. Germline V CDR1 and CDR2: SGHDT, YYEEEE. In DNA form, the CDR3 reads TGTGCCAGCAGCTGGAGGGGGCGGACTGAAGCTTTCTTT. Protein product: CASSWRGRTEAFF.

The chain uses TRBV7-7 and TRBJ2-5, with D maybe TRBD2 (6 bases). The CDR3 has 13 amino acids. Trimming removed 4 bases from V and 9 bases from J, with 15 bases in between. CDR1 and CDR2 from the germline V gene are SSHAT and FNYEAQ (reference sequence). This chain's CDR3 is CASSSGSGGAQYF. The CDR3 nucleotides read TGTGCCAGCAGCTCCGGTTCCGGAGGGGCCCAGTACTTC.

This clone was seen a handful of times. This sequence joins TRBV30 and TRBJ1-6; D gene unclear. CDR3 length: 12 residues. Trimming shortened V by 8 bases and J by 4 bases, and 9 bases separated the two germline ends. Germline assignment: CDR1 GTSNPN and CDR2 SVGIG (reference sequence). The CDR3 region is CAIRSYNSPLHF. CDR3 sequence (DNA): TGTGCCATTCGGTCTTATAATTCACCCCTCCACTTT.

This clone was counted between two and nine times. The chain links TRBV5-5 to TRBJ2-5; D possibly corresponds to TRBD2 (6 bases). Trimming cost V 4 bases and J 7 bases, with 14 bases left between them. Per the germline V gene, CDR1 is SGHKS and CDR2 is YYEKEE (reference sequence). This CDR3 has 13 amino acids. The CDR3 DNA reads TGTGCCAGCAGCGTTTCTATGGAGGGGACCCAGTACTTC. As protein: CASSVSMEGTQYF.

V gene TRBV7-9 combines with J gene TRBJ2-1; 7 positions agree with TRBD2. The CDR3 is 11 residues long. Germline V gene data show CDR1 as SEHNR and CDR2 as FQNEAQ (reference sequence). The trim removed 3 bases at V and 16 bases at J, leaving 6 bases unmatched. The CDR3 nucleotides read TGTGCCAGCAGCTTTATCGGGGGGTTATTCTTC. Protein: CASSFIGGLFF.

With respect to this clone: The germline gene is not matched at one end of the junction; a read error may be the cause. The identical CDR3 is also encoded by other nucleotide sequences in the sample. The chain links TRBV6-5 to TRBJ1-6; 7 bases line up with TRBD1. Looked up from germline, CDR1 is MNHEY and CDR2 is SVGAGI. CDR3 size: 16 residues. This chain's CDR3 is CASSYTSTGRDSPLHF. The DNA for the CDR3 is TGCGCCAGCAGTTACACCTCGACAGGGCGGGATTCACCCCTCCACTTT.

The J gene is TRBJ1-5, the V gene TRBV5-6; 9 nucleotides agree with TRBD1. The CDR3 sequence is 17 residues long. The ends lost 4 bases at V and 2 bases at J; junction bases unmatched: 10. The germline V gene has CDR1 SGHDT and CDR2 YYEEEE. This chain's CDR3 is CASSRRQGGGGNQPQHF. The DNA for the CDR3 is TGTGCCAGCAGCAGAAGACAGGGGGGGGGAGGCAATCAGCCCCAGCATTTT.

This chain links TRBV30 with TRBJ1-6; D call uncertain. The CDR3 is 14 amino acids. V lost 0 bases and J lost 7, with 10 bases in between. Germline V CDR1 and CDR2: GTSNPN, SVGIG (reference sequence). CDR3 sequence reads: CAWSVGLWNSPLHF. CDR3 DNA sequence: TGTGCCTGGAGTGTGGGCCTTTGGAATTCACCCCTCCACTTT.

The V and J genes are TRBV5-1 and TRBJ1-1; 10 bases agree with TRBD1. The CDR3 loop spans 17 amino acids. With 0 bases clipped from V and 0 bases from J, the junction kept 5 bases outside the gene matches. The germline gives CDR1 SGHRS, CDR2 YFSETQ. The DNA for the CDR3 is TGCGCCAGCAGCTTGGACGGGACAGGGGATATGAACACTGAAGCTTTCTTT. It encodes CASSLDGTGDMNTEAFF.

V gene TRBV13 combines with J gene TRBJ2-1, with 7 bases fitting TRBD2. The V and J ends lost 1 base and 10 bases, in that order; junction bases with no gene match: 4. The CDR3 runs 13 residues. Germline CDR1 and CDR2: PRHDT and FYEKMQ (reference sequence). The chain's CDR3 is CASSLVGSGEQFF. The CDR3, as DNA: TGTGCCAGCAGCTTAGTAGGTAGCGGGGAGCAGTTCTTC.

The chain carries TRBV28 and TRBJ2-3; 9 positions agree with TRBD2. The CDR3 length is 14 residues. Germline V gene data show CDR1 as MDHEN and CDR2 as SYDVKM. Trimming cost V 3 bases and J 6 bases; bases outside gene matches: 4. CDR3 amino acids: CASSFRGGADTQYF. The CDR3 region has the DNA TGTGCCAGCAGTTTTCGCGGGGGGGCCGATACGCAGTATTTT.

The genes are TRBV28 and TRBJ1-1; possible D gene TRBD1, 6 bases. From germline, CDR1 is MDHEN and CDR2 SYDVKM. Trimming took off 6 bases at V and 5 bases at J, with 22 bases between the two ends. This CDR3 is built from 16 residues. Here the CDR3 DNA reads TGTGCCAGCAGCCAAACCTTGGGGGGGGCTATGACTGAAGCTTTCTTT. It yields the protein CASSQTLGGAMTEAFF.

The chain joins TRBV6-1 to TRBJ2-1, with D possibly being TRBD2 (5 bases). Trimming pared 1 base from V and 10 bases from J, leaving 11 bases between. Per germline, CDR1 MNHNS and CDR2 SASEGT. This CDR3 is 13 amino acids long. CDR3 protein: CASSEVPSGEQFF. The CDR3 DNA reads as TGTGCCAGCAGTGAAGTGCCCTCGGGGGAGCAGTTCTTC.

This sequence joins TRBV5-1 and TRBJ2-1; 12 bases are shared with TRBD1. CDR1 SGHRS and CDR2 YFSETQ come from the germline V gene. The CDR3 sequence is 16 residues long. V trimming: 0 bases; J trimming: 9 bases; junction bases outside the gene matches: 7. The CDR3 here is CASSLVGTGGYSEQFF. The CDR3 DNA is TGCGCCAGCAGCTTGGTGGGGACAGGGGGCTATAGTGAGCAGTTCTTC. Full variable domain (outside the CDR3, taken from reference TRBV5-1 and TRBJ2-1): KAGVTQTPRYLIKTRGQQVTLSCSPISGHRSVSWYQQTPGQGLQFLFEYFSETQRNKGNFPGRFSGRQFSNSRSEMNVSTLELGDSALYLCASSLVGTGGYSEQFFGPGTRLTVL.

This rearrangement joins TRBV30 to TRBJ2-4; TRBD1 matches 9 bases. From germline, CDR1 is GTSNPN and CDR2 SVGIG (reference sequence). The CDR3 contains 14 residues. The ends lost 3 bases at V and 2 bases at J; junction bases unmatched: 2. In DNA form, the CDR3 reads TGTGCCTGGAGGGGGACAGGGTCCAAAAACATTCAGTACTTC. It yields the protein CAWRGTGSKNIQYF.

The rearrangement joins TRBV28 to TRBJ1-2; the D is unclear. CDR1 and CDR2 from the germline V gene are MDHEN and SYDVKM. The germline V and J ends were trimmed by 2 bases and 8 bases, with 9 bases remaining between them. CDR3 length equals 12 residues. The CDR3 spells CASSLGSRGYTF. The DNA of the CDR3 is TGTGCCAGCAGTTTAGGTAGCAGAGGCTACACCTTC.

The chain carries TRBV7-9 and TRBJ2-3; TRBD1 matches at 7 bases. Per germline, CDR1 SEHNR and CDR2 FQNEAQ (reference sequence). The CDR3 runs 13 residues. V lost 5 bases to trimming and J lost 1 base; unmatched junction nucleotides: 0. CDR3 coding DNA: TGTGCCAGCAGCACAGGGGGCACAGATACGCAGTATTTT. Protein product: CASSTGGTDTQYF.

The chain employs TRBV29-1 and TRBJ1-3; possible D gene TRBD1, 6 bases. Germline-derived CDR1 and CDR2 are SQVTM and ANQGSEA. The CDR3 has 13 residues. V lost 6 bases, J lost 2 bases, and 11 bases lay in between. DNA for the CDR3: TGCAGCGTAAATACAGGGACTGGAAACACCATATATTTT. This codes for CSVNTGTGNTIYF. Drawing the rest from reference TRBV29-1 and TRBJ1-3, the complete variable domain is SAVISQKPSRDICQRGTSLTIQCQVDSQVTMMFWYRQQPGQSLTLIATANQGSEATYESGFVIDKFPISRPNLTFSTLTVSNMSPEDSSIYLCSVNTGTGNTIYFGEGSWLTVV.

The CDR3 sequence: CASSQIGQGEGGELFF. CDR3 bases: TGCGCCAGCAGCCAAATTGGACAGGGCGAGGGCGGGGAGCTGTTTTTT. V and J are TRBV5-1 and TRBJ2-2; 8 bases agree with TRBD1. Losses at the gene ends were 4 bases for V and 7 bases for J; bases not matched to a gene: 12. Germline CDR1 is SGHRS and CDR2 is YFSETQ. This CDR3 is 16 amino acids long.

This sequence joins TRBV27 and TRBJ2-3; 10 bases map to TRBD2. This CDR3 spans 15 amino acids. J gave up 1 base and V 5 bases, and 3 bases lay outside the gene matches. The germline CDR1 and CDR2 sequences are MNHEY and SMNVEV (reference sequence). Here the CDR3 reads CASSPGTSGTDTQYF. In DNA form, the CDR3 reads TGTGCCAGCAGTCCCGGGACTAGCGGCACAGATACGCAGTATTTT.

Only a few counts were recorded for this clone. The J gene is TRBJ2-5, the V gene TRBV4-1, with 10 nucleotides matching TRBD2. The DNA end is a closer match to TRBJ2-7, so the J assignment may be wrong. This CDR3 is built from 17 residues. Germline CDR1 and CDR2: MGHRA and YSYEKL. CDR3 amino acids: CASSQESLSGGYYEQYF. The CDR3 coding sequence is TGCGCCAGCAGCCAAGAGAGCCTTAGCGGGGGGTACTACGAGCAGTACTTC.

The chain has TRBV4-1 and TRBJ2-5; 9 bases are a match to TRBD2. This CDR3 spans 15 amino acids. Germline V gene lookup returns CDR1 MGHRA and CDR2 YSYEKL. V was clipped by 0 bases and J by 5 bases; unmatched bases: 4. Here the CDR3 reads CASSQERSGGETQYF. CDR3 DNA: TGCGCCAGCAGCCAAGAGAGAAGCGGGGGGGAGACCCAGTACTTC.

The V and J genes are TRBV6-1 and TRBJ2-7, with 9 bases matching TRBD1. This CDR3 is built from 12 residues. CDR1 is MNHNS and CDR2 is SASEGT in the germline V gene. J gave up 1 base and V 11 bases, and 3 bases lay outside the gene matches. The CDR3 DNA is TGTGCCTCCGGACAGGGGTCCTACGAGCAGTACTTC. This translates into CASGQGSYEQYF.

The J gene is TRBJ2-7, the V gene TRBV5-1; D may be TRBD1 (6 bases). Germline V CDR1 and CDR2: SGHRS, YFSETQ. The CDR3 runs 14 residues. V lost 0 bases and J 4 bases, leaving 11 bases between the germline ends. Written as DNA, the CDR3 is TGCGCCAGCAGCTTGGAAGGCAGGGGATACGAGCAGTACTTC. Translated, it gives CASSLEGRGYEQYF.

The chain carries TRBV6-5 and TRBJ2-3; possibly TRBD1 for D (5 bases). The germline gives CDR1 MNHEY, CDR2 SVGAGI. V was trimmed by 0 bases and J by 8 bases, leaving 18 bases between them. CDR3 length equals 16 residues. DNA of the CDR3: TGTGCCAGCAGTTACTCGAAAGGGGTCCAGTATTTTACGCAGTATTTT. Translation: CASSYSKGVQYFTQYF.

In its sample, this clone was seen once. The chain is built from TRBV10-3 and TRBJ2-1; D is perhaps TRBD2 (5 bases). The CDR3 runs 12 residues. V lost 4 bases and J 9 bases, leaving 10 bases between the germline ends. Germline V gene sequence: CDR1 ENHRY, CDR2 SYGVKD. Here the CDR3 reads CAISGLAGEQFF. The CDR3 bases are TGTGCCATCAGTGGTCTAGCCGGTGAGCAGTTCTTC.

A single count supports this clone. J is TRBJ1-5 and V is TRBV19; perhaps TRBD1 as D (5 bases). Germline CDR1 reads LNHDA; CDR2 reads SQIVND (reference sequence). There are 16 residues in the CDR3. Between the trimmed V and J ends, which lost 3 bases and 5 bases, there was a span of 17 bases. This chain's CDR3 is CASSMELGGLDQPQHF. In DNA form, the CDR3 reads TGTGCCAGTAGTATGGAACTCGGGGGGTTGGATCAGCCCCAGCATTTT.